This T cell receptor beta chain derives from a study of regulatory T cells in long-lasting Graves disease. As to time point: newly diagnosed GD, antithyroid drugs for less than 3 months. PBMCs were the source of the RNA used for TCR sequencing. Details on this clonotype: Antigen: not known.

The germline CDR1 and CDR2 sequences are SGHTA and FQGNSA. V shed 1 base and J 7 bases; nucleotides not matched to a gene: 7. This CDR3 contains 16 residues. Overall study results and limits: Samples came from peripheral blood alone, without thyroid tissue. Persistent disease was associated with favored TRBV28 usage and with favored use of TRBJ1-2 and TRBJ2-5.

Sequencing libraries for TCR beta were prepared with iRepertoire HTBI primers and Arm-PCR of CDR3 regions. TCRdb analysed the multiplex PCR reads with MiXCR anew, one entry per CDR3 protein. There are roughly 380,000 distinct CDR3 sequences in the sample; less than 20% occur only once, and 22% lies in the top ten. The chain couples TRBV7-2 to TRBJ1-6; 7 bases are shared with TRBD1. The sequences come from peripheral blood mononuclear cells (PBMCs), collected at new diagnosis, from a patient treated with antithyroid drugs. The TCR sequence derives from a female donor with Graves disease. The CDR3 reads CASSLDLGQQNSPLHF. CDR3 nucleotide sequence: TGTGCCAGCAGCTTAGATTTGGGACAGCAAAATTCACCCCTCCACTTT.